This T cell receptor beta chain comes out of a study of long-term antiretroviral therapy in people with HIV. CDR1 MNHEY and CDR2 SMNVEV come from the germline V gene (reference sequence). Losses at the gene ends were 6 bases for V and 5 bases for J; bases not matched to a gene: 15. This CDR3 is 16 amino acids long. Notes on the study in general: It was observed that HIV repertoires exhibited narrower CDR3 length ranges than controls.

Survey-level resolution applied to immunoSEQ assay v3.0. Method: immunoSEQ multiplex PCR; TCRdb's copy keeps in-frame clones and lacks some. The sample has about 25,000 clones; more than 75% are singletons. Each donor had at least one pre-ART and at least two post-ART PBMC samples. All participants with HIV were treated in the United States. Comment on this clone: Its specificity is unknown.

This receptor was obtained from a woman between 40 and 50 years old with HIV. V and J are TRBV27 and TRBJ2-7, with TRBD1 matching over 8 bases. The sequencing used unsorted PBMCs, collected 0.5 years after starting antiretroviral therapy. CDR3 sequence: CASRTLPGQVNDEQYF. In nucleotides, the CDR3 is TGTGCCAGCAGGACCCTACCGGGACAGGTAAACGACGAGCAGTACTTC.